The text below deals with one T cell receptor beta chain. This sample was included in a study of blood T cell repertoires in COVID-19. The wider study: Italy, Spain and the United States were the sources of the convalescent and acute COVID-19 samples. Sample material is recorded as cDNA or gDNA derived from T cells, B-cell-depleted T cells, or PBMCs.

Germline V gene sequence: CDR1 SGHVS, CDR2 FQNEAQ. The V segment lost 1 base and the J segment 2 bases; nucleotides outside the gene matches: 7. The CDR3 spans 16 residues. Per the study methods: Researchers report that nucleated cell counts were estimated from reference gene primer amplification. Measured with immunoSEQ multiplex PCR; TCRdb has only the in-frame clones, and not every one. That table furnishes V, J and clone size, whereas the DNA furnished D and trimming. The sample shows some 160,000 clones, 65% to 85% of them seen only once. The source of this sequence is a woman of 80 years or more with acute or convalescent COVID-19. The sequencing input was peripheral blood. This chain uses TRBV7-8 with TRBJ1-2; 7 bases agree with TRBD1. The CDR3 DNA reads TGTGCCAGCAGCTTAGGAGGGCAGGGGGACAACTATGGCTACACCTTC. Translated: CASSLGGQGDNYGYTF.